A selection of T cell receptor beta chains follows, all from one sample in a study of CD8+CD57+ T cells in acquired aplastic anemia. TCRdb called the reads again in MiXCR, with one record for every CDR3 protein. This sample yields just over 150,000 distinct CDR3 sequences, of which around 52% are seen a single time; more than 30% belongs to the top ten. The sample was sorted CD4+, CD8+, or CD8+CD57+ T cells (not recorded which) from PBMCs. The source is a human donor with aplastic anemia. Each CDR3 is given with its conserved first and last residue. The D gene is left open where the match is weak. Clone size is stated in some rows and not others, as once, few, many or a class when expanded.

J,D,V,size,DNA,CDR3
TRBJ1-1,.,TRBV9,.,TGTGCCAGCAGTACGACAGCTGAAGCTTTCTTT,CASSTTAEAFF
TRBJ2-5,.,TRBV7-3,.,TGTGCCAGCACCGACCCCAAGGGAGAAGAGACCCAGTACTTC,CASTDPKGEETQYF
TRBJ2-1,TRBD2,TRBV29-1,.,TGCAGCGTTGAGCGGGGGGGATACAATGAGCAGTTCTTC,CSVERGGYNEQFF
TRBJ1-2,.,TRBV20-1,.,TGCAGTGCTAGAGGCGGAGATGGCTACACCTTC,CSARGGDGYTF
TRBJ2-2,.,TRBV5-1,many,TGCGCCAGCAGTTATAAGGCCGGGGAGCTGTTTTTT,CASSYKAGELFF
TRBJ1-2,.,TRBV24-1,.,TGTGCCACCAGTGATCGGAGTGGTTATGGCTACACCTTC,CATSDRSGYGYTF
TRBJ2-3,TRBD1,TRBV29-1,once,TGCAGCGTTGAAGATCAAGCAGGGGGCGCAGATACGCAGTATTTT,CSVEDQAGGADTQYF
TRBJ1-2,.,TRBV24-1,.,TGTGCCACCAGCGCATCTGATGGGAATAGCGGCTACGCCTTC,CATSASDGNSGYAF
TRBJ2-2,.,TRBV3-1,.,TGTGCCAGCGGCCACGGAGGGGAGCTGTTTTTT,CASGHGGELFF
TRBJ2-1,TRBD2,TRBV13,.,TGTGCCAGCAGCTTAGACACGCGGGGGGGAAACTACAATGAGCAGTTCTTC,CASSLDTRGGNYNEQFF
TRBJ2-3,TRBD2,TRBV7-6,many,TGTGCCAGCAGCTTAGTCTCGACTAGCGGGAGTGCCGATACGCAGTATTTT,CASSLVSTSGSADTQYF
TRBJ2-3,.,TRBV6-1,.,TGTGCCGGCAGTCCGGACATTCCGCTCGGAGATACGCAGTATTTT,CAGSPDIPLGDTQYF
TRBJ1-1,.,TRBV3-1,.,TGTGCCAGCAGCCAAGATGGGGGTAGTTTGGACACTGAAGCTTTCTTT,CASSQDGGSLDTEAFF
TRBJ2-2,TRBD1,TRBV12-3/TRBV12-4,.,TGTGCCAGCAGTAAGACAGGGGCATCTGCCGGGGAGCTGTTTTTT,CASSKTGASAGELFF
TRBJ1-1,.,TRBV12-3/TRBV12-4,many,TGTGCCAGCAGTTTCGGGGGGGCGCGAACTGAAGCTTTCTTT,CASSFGGARTEAFF
TRBJ1-5,.,TRBV20-1,.,TGCAGTGCTAAGGGGAGGGGAGGCAATCAGCCCCAGCATTTT,CSAKGRGGNQPQHF
TRBJ2-7,.,TRBV6-5,many,TGTGCCAGCAGTTACCAGGGACAACCGACTCCCTACGAGCAGTACTTC,CASSYQGQPTPYEQYF
TRBJ1-2,TRBD1,TRBV3-1,.,TGTGCCAGCAGCCAAGGTTTAGGGGGCGGCTATGGCTACACCTTC,CASSQGLGGGYGYTF
TRBJ1-5,.,TRBV15,few,TGTGCCACCAGCAGTGTTACCGAAAATCAGCCCCAGCATTTT,CATSSVTENQPQHF
TRBJ1-6,.,TRBV10-2,.,TGCGCCAGCGGGCAGACAGCTTACAATAATTCACCCCTCCACTTT,CASGQTAYNNSPLHF
TRBJ2-7,.,TRBV10-2,.,TGCGCCAGCAGTGAGAGGGGTAGCATGGAGCACTACGAGCAGTACTTC,CASSERGSMEHYEQYF
TRBJ2-5,.,TRBV25-1,many,TGTGCCAGCAGCATACATATGGGCACCCAGTACTTC,CASSIHMGTQYF
TRBJ2-2,TRBD2,TRBV11-2,once,TGTGCCAGCAGCTCCCTGACTAGCGGGGGGGCCTACGGCACCGGGGAGCTGTTTTTT,CASSSLTSGGAYGTGELFF
TRBJ2-1,TRBD2,TRBV25-1,many,TGTGCCAGCAGTGAATGGGGGACTAGCGGGGGGGAGCAGTTCTTC,CASSEWGTSGGEQFF
TRBJ2-5,.,TRBV2,.,TGTGCCAGCAGTGACCAGGGGGGGGAGACCCAGTACTTC,CASSDQGGETQYF
TRBJ2-6,.,TRBV2,.,TGTGCCAGCAGTGCCGCCATTGCTCCCGGGGCCAACGTCCTGACTTTC,CASSAAIAPGANVLTF
TRBJ2-6,TRBD2,TRBV2,many,TGTGCCAGCAACCCATTGACTAGCTCCTCTGGGGCCAACGTCCTGACTTTC,CASNPLTSSSGANVLTF
TRBJ2-3,TRBD2,TRBV5-1,many,TGCGCCAGCATACAGGTAGCGGGGGGCACAGATACGCAGTATTTT,CASIQVAGGTDTQYF
TRBJ2-7,.,TRBV12-3/TRBV12-4,many,TGTGCCAGCAGTTTCTCAGGGGTCGAGCAGTACTTC,CASSFSGVEQYF
TRBJ2-5,TRBD2,TRBV2,many,TGTGCCAGCATGGAGACTAGCGGGAGAATGAGCGAGACCCAGTACTTC,CASMETSGRMSETQYF
TRBJ2-1,.,TRBV25-1,.,TGTGCCAGCAGTAGTGGGACTCCTCAAGGGAATGAGCAGTTCTTC,CASSSGTPQGNEQFF
TRBJ1-1,.,TRBV9,many,TGTGCCAGCAGCGCGTCGGGGGTGAACACTGAAGCTTTCTTT,CASSASGVNTEAFF
TRBJ1-1,.,TRBV12-3/TRBV12-4,many,TGTGCCAGCAGGGGTTTCCTGGAGGCTTTCTTT,CASRGFLEAFF
TRBJ1-2,TRBD1,TRBV29-1,.,TGCAGCGTGACGACAGGGTTTGCCTATGGCTACACCTTC,CSVTTGFAYGYTF
TRBJ1-2,.,TRBV9,many,TGTGCCAGCAGCGTAGGGCGACCGAGCTATGGCTACACCTTC,CASSVGRPSYGYTF
TRBJ2-2,.,TRBV3-1,.,TGTGCCAGCAGCCAAGCTGGGACGGGGATCTTGAACACCGGGGAGCTGTTTTTT,CASSQAGTGILNTGELFF
TRBJ2-7,.,TRBV29-1,.,TGCAGCTCGGGACTGACCTACGAGCAGTACTTC,CSSGLTYEQYF
TRBJ1-2,TRBD1,TRBV20-1,.,TGCAGTGCTAGGGATAACAGGGGATCCACCTTC,CSARDNRGSTF
TRBJ2-5,.,TRBV2,.,TGTGCCAGCAGTGAAATGACCCAGCACTTC,CASSEMTQHF
TRBJ2-3,TRBD1,TRBV24-1,.,TGTGCCACCAGCCCTACAGGGGCCCCGGGAGATACGCAGTATTTT,CATSPTGAPGDTQYF
TRBJ2-7,.,TRBV5-6,.,TGTGCCAGCAGCTTGGCAGTAGGCCCCGAGCAGTACTTC,CASSLAVGPEQYF
TRBJ2-3,.,TRBV4-3,many,TGCGCCAGCAGCCAAGGCCTGAGGGGCGCAGATACGCAGTATTTT,CASSQGLRGADTQYF
TRBJ1-2,.,TRBV7-8,.,TGTGCCAGCAGCTCAGGGGAGGGTGGCTACACCTTC,CASSSGEGGYTF
TRBJ2-1,TRBD2,TRBV19,many,TGTGCCAGTAGTATCGCCGGGACTAGGACCTACAATGAGCAGTTCTTC,CASSIAGTRTYNEQFF
TRBJ2-7,.,TRBV7-9,.,TGTGCCAGCAGCCGAGCGGGCGAGCAGTACTTC,CASSRAGEQYF
TRBJ2-4,.,TRBV7-3,.,TGTGCCAGCAGCTTTCGTGGGACAAGAGCAGGTCCAGGAAACATTCAGTACTTC,CASSFRGTRAGPGNIQYF
TRBJ1-6,TRBD1,TRBV7-3,.,TGCGCCAGCAGCTTACACAGGGGAGTGTCACCCCTCCACTTT,CASSLHRGVSPLHF
TRBJ1-6,.,TRBV20-1,few,TGCAGTGCTAGAGGGACACCTAATTCACCCCTCCACTTT,CSARGTPNSPLHF
TRBJ1-2,.,TRBV29-1,.,TGCAGCGTTGGAATAGGGCGCTATGGCTACACCTTC,CSVGIGRYGYTF
TRBJ1-2,.,TRBV7-9,.,TGTGCCAGCAGCCCGTCCTGGGACTATGGCTACACCTTC,CASSPSWDYGYTF